Listed below are T cell receptor beta chains from one sample, sequenced in a study of blood T cells in healthy people across ages. TCRdb re-called the 5' RACE reads with MiXCR, one entry per CDR3 protein. In the table there are 800,000 or so distinct CDR3 sequences, approximately 25% of which are singletons. The same data also contributed to another study, on T cells of mothers and their children.

Sequencing was done on a sample of blood. The receptors shown here come from a boy aged 10-17 years in good health. Each CDR3 is given with its conserved first and last residue. The order of the fields is D gene, J gene, V gene, clone size, CDR3 DNA, CDR3 protein. A D gene is named only where the DNA matches it firmly. Some rows have no size entry. The others give once, few or many, or a class for an expanded clone.

NA	TRBJ1-2	TRBV19	many	TGTGCCAGCCATAGGCAGGGTACTAACTATGGCTACACCTTC	CASHRQGTNYGYTF
NA	TRBJ1-6	TRBV20-1	NA	TGCAGTGCTAGAGAGCTCAATTCACCCCTCCACTTT	CSARELNSPLHF
NA	TRBJ2-7	TRBV27	many	TGTGCCAGCAGCCCGACAGTTGCCTACGAGCAGTACTTC	CASSPTVAYEQYF
NA	TRBJ1-1	TRBV15	NA	TGTGCCACCAGTAGTCGCAGCATGAACACTGAAGCTTTCTTT	CATSSRSMNTEAFF
NA	TRBJ1-4	TRBV9	few	TGTGCCAGCAGCGTAGGAGGGGGAACAACTAATGAAAAACTGTTTTTT	CASSVGGGTTNEKLFF
NA	TRBJ2-7	TRBV5-6	NA	TGTGCCAGCAGCTTGCAGGCCAGTACCTACGAGCAGTACTTC	CASSLQASTYEQYF
TRBD2	TRBJ2-1	TRBV4-3	few	TGCGCCAGCAGCCAAGGGACTAGCGGGATGTGGTATGAGCAGTTCTTC	CASSQGTSGMWYEQFF
NA	TRBJ1-2	TRBV6-6	few	TGTGCCAGCACCGAGACGGCGGGCGCCTATGGCTACACCTTC	CASTETAGAYGYTF
TRBD1	TRBJ2-4	TRBV6-2/TRBV6-3	few	TGTGCCAGCTCCACAGGGGCGGACATTCAGTACTTC	CASSTGADIQYF
TRBD1	TRBJ1-2	TRBV2	NA	TGTGCCAGCAGTGTTGGGGGACCAGGGGGCCTCTTCCTTGGCTACACCTTC	CASSVGGPGGLFLGYTF
NA	TRBJ2-7	TRBV12-3/TRBV12-4	many	TGTGCCAGCAGTTTAGCGCGTCCGGGCGGCAGCTCCTACGAGCAGTACTTC	CASSLARPGGSSYEQYF
NA	TRBJ2-7	TRBV25-1	many	TGTGCCAGCAGTGAAGTTGGAGGGGACTCCTACGAGCAGTACTTC	CASSEVGGDSYEQYF
NA	TRBJ1-4	TRBV12-3/TRBV12-4	few	TGTGCCAGCAGCCACATGCGGGCCTCAACTAATGAAAAACTGTTTTTT	CASSHMRASTNEKLFF
TRBD1	TRBJ1-2	TRBV6-4	few	TGTGCCAGCAGGGCTGGACAGGGGTACGGCTACACCTTC	CASRAGQGYGYTF
TRBD1	TRBJ2-3	TRBV29-1	few	TGCAGCGTTGAGGGGGCAGGGACAGGGGTTCCGGATACGCAGTATTTT	CSVEGAGTGVPDTQYF
NA	TRBJ1-2	TRBV7-9	NA	TGTGCCAGCAGCTTAGAGGTCAATGCTAACTATGGCTACACCTTC	CASSLEVNANYGYTF
NA	TRBJ2-7	TRBV7-9	NA	TGTGCCAGCAGCGTCGAGGCTGCTCGGGAGCAGTACTTC	CASSVEAAREQYF
NA	TRBJ2-5	TRBV28	NA	TGTGCCAGCAGTTCGCTCACAGGGAATCACCAAGAGACCCAGTACTTC	CASSSLTGNHQETQYF
TRBD1	TRBJ2-3	TRBV13	NA	TGTGCCAGCAGCTCCCCCTCCAGGGGGCTCGGCACAGATACGCAGTATTTT	CASSSPSRGLGTDTQYF
TRBD1	TRBJ2-4	TRBV10-3	NA	TGTGCCATCAGCGCAGGGGGCTTGGACATTCAGTACTTC	CAISAGGLDIQYF
TRBD2	TRBJ2-5	TRBV11-2	few	TGTGCCAGCAGCTTAGTCCCGGCTAGCGGACAAGAGACCCAGTACTTC	CASSLVPASGQETQYF
NA	TRBJ1-1	TRBV28	few	TGTGCCAGCAGTCCCCAGGGGCTTGGGATAAGAGGAGCTTTCTTT	CASSPQGLGIRGAFF
TRBD1	TRBJ1-5	TRBV12-3/TRBV12-4	NA	TGTGCCAGCAGACCTACAGGGGGCGAGGGAGGCAATCAGCCCCAGCATTTT	CASRPTGGEGGNQPQHF
NA	TRBJ2-1	TRBV19	NA	TGTGCCAGTAGTATCCGGGGGACCTACAACGAGCAGTTCTTC	CASSIRGTYNEQFF
NA	TRBJ2-7	TRBV20-1	few	TGCAGTGCTAGAGATGAGGGCAGGGCCTACGAGCAGTACTTC	CSARDEGRAYEQYF
NA	TRBJ2-1	TRBV7-9	NA	TGTGCCAGCAGGAACGACGGTCCTAGCGATGAGCAGTTCTTC	CASRNDGPSDEQFF
TRBD1	TRBJ2-7	TRBV29-1	NA	TGCAGCGTTGCAGTTTTTCCGGGACAGGGGGCAAAATACGAGCAGTACTTC	CSVAVFPGQGAKYEQYF
NA	TRBJ1-5	TRBV5-1	NA	TGCGCCAGCAGCAAAGAGACAGGAAGCAATCAGCCCCAGCATTTT	CASSKETGSNQPQHF
TRBD2	TRBJ2-2	TRBV6-2/TRBV6-3	NA	TGTGCCATCACGGGGGGGGCGACGGCGAACACCGGGGAGCTGTTTTTT	CAITGGATANTGELFF
NA	TRBJ2-7	TRBV7-2	NA	TGTGCCAGCAGCTTAGTTCAGGCCGGCGAGCAGTACTTC	CASSLVQAGEQYF
TRBD2	TRBJ2-2	TRBV4-3	NA	TGCGCCAGCAGCCGATACCATCGGGCTAGCGGGATTGCCGGGGAGCTGTTTTTT	CASSRYHRASGIAGELFF
TRBD2	TRBJ2-4	TRBV6-1	NA	TGTGCCAGCAGGGGGGGGACGGAGGCCAAAAACATTCAGTACTTC	CASRGGTEAKNIQYF
NA	TRBJ1-2	TRBV6-2/TRBV6-3	few	TGTGCCAGCAGCCTAGTCCGGGTCTATGGCTACACCTTC	CASSLVRVYGYTF
NA	TRBJ2-7	TRBV5-6	NA	TGTGCCAGCAGCTGGAGGACCTACGAGCAGTACTTC	CASSWRTYEQYF
NA	TRBJ1-2	TRBV4-3	few	TGCGCCAGCAGCCAAGAACGTCAGGACTATGGCTACACCTTC	CASSQERQDYGYTF
NA	TRBJ2-5	TRBV12-3/TRBV12-4	few	TGTGCCAGCAGTACTGACTGGTACACCCAGTACTTC	CASSTDWYTQYF
NA	TRBJ1-6	TRBV7-6	few	TGTGCCAGCAGCTTAGGCGCGGAGGGGAAGACACCCCTCCACTTT	CASSLGAEGKTPLHF
NA	TRBJ1-2	TRBV12-3/TRBV12-4	few	TGTGCCAGCAGTTTAGTTGCACGGCCTGATAACTATGGCTACACCTTC	CASSLVARPDNYGYTF
NA	TRBJ2-7	TRBV7-9	NA	TGTGCCAGCAGCAGGGGGGAGAAGTTCTACGAGCAGTACTTC	CASSRGEKFYEQYF
NA	TRBJ2-7	TRBV19	NA	TGTGCCAGTAGTACCCGACCCGGCGGGGAGCAGTACTTC	CASSTRPGGEQYF
TRBD2	TRBJ2-7	TRBV28	once	TGTGCCAGCAGTTTGGAGCTAGCGGGAGTTAACGGCAAGCAGTACTTC	CASSLELAGVNGKQYF
NA	TRBJ2-1	TRBV7-3	NA	TGTGCCAGCAGCTTAATGTCAGAACTAGCCCCGGACAATGAGCAGTTCTTC	CASSLMSELAPDNEQFF
NA	TRBJ2-7	TRBV15	few	TGTGCCACCAGCAGAGAGGTTGGATGGGTAGGTTACGAGCAGTACTTC	CATSREVGWVGYEQYF
NA	TRBJ2-1	TRBV29-1	many	TGCAGCGTTGAAGACGGGACAACCGGGGTCGGTGAGCAGTTCTTC	CSVEDGTTGVGEQFF
TRBD1	TRBJ1-4	TRBV15	NA	TGTGCCACCAGCAGAGATATGGGACAGACAACTAATGAAAAACTGTTTTTT	CATSRDMGQTTNEKLFF
NA	TRBJ2-1	TRBV7-3	few	TGTGCCAGCAGCTTAAGACTTCGGAATGAGCAGTTCTTC	CASSLRLRNEQFF
TRBD1	TRBJ1-2	TRBV4-3	few	TGCGCCAGCAGCCAAGAAGTGACAGGGGGCCGGTCCGATGGCTACACCTTC	CASSQEVTGGRSDGYTF
NA	TRBJ1-1	TRBV6-6	few	TGTGCCAGCAGTTACTCGGGGGGCCCGAACACTGAAGCTTTCTTT	CASSYSGGPNTEAFF
NA	TRBJ2-3	TRBV9	NA	TGTGCCAGCAATGAGTTCGGGAACACAGATACGCAGTATTTT	CASNEFGNTDTQYF
TRBD2	TRBJ2-3	TRBV4-3	few	TGCGCCAGCAGCCAAGATCCTACGGGGGGGATAAGCACAGATACGCAGTATTTT	CASSQDPTGGISTDTQYF
NA	TRBJ1-4	TRBV2	NA	TGTGCCAGCAGTAAAGCCTACGGTGCAACTAATGAAAAACTGTTTTTT	CASSKAYGATNEKLFF
NA	TRBJ2-1	TRBV7-9	few	TGTACCAGCAGCTTAGCGGAATATGAGCAGTTCTTC	CTSSLAEYEQFF
NA	TRBJ1-4	TRBV28	NA	TGTGCCAGCCTGGACCAGCGGGCAGAAAAACTGTTTTTT	CASLDQRAEKLFF
TRBD2	TRBJ2-5	TRBV20-1	few	TGCAGTGCTAGAGATCCGACTAGCGGAGCAGAGACCCAGTACTTC	CSARDPTSGAETQYF
NA	TRBJ2-3	TRBV6-5	many	TGTGCCAGCAGTTACTCGGGGGGCGCGGATACGCAGTATTTT	CASSYSGGADTQYF
TRBD1	TRBJ1-3	TRBV28	few	TGTGCCAGCAGGAAAACAGGGGGCCCAGGAAACACCATATATTTT	CASRKTGGPGNTIYF